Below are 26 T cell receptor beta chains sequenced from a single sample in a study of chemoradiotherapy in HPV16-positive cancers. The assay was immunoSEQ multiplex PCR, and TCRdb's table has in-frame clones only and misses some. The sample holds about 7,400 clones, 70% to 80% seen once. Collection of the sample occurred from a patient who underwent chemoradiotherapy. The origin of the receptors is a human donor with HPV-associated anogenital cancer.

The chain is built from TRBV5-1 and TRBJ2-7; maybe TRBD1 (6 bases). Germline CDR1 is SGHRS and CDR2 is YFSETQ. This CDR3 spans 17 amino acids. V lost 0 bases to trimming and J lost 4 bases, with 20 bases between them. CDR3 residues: CASSLGSIGQNTYEQYF. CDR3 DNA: TGCGCCAGCAGCTTGGGTTCTATTGGACAGAACACTTACGAGCAGTACTTC.

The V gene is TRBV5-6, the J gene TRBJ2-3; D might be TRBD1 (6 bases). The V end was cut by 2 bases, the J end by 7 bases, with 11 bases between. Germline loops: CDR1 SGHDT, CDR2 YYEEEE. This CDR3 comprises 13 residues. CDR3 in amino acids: CASSFRGGYTQYF. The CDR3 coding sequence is TGTGCCAGCAGCTTCCGAGGGGGATATACGCAGTATTTT. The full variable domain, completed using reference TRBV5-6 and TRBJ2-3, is DAGVTQSPTHLIKTRGQQVTLRCSPKSGHDTVSWYQQALGQGPQFIFQYYEEEERQRGNFPDRFSGHQFPNYSSELNVNALLLGDSALYLCASSFRGGYTQYFGPGTRLTVL.

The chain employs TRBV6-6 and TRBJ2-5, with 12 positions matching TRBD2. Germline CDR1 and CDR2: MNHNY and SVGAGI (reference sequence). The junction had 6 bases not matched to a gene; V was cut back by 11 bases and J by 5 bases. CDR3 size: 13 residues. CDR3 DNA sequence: TGTGCCGTACTAGCGGGAGGAATGGAGACCCAGTACTTC. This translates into CAVLAGGMETQYF.

The CDR3 nucleotides read TGTGCGTCTAGGGCAGGGGGGAACAATCAGCCCCAGCATTTT. Its translation is CASRAGGNNQPQHF. The chain has TRBV28 and TRBJ1-5, with 7 bases that match TRBD1. CDR1 is MDHEN, CDR2 SYDVKM, per germline. There are 14 residues in the CDR3.

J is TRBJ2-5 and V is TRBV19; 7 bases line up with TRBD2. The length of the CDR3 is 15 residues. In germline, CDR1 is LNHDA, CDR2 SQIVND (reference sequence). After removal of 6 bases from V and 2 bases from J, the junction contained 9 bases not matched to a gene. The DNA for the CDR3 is TGTGCCAGTAGCCCCTTAAGCGGGGTTCAAGAGACCCAGTACTTC. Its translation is CASSPLSGVQETQYF.

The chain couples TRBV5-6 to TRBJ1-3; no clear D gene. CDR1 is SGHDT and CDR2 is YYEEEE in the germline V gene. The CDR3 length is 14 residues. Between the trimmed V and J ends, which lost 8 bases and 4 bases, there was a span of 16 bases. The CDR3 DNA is TGTGCCAGTAACGACGTGAGGGCAGGAAACACCATATATTTT. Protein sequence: CASNDVRAGNTIYF.

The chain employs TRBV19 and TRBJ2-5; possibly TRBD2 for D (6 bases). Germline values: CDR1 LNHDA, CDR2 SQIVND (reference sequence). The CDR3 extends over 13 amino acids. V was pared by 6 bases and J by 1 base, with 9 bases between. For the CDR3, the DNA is TGTGCCAGTAGCGGGGGTATCCAAGAGACCCAGTACTTC. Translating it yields CASSGGIQETQYF.

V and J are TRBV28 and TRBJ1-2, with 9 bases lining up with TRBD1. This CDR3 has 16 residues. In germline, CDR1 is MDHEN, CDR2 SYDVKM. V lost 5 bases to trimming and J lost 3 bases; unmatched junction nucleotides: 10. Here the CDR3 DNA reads TGTGCCAGCAGTGCCCCAAACAGGGGGCTTTACTATGGCTACACCTTC. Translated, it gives CASSAPNRGLYYGYTF.

In DNA form, the CDR3 reads TGTGCCAGTAGTGACAGGGTCGTCCGTGAAGCTTTCTTT. Protein product: CASSDRVVREAFF. V gene TRBV19 combines with J gene TRBJ1-1; 7 bases are a match to TRBD1. This CDR3 is 13 amino acids long. Per germline, CDR1 LNHDA and CDR2 SQIVND (reference sequence). V lost 5 bases and J lost 7; bases outside the gene matches: 7.

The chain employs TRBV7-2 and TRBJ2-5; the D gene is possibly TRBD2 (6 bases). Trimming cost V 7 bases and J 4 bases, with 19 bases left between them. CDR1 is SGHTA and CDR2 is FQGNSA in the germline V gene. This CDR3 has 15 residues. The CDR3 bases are TGTGCCAGCACGGGCGGGGCAAAGGGCGGAGAGACCCAGTACTTC. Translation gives CASTGGAKGGETQYF.

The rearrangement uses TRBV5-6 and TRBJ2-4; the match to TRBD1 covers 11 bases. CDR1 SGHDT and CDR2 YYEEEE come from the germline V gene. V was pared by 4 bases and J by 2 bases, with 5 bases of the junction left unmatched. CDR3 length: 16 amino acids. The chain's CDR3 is CASSPGTGGTKNIQYF. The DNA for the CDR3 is TGTGCCAGCAGCCCGGGGACAGGGGGAACCAAAAACATTCAGTACTTC.

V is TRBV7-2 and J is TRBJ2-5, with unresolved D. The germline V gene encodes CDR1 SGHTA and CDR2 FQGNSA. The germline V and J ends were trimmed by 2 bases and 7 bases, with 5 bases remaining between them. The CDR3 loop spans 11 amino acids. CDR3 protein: CASSLRSTQYF. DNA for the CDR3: TGTGCCAGCAGCTTAAGATCGACCCAGTACTTC.

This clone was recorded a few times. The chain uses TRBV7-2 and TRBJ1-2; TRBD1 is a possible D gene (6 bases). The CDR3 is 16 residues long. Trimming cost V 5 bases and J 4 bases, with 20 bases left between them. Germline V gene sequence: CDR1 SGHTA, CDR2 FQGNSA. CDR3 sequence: CASSHFPGAKGYGYTF. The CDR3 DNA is TGTGCCAGCAGCCACTTCCCGGGGGCGAAAGGCTATGGCTACACCTTC.

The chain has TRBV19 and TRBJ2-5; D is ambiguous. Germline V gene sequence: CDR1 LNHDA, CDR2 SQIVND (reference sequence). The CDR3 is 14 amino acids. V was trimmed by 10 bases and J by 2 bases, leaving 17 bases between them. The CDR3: CATAGDLGQETQYF. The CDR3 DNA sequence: TGTGCCACCGCTGGAGATTTGGGTCAAGAGACCCAGTACTTC. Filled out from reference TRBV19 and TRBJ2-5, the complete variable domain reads DGGITQSPKYLFRKEGQNVTLSCEQNLNHDAMYWYRQDPGQGLRLIYYSQIVNDFQKGDIAEGYSVSREKKESFPLTVTSAQKNPTAFYLCATAGDLGQETQYFGPGTRLLVL.

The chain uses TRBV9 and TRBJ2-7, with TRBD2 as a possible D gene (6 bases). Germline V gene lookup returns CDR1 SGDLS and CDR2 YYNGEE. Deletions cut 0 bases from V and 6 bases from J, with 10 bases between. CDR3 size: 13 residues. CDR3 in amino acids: CASSVETSSEQYF. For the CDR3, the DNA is TGTGCCAGCAGCGTAGAGACTAGTTCCGAGCAGTACTTC.

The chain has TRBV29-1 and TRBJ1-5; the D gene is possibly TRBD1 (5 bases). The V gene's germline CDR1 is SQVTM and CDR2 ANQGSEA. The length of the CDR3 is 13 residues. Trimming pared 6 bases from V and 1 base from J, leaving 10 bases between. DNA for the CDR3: TGCAGCGTGTCTGGGGGAAGCAATCAGCCCCAGCATTTT. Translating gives CSVSGGSNQPQHF.

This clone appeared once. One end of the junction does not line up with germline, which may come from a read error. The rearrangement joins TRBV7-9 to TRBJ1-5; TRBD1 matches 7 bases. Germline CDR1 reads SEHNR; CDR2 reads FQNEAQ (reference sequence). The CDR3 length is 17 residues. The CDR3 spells CASGLRKGQYSNQPQHF. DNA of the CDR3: TGTGCCAGCGGCTTACGCAAGGGACAGTATAGCAATCAGCCCCAGCATTTT.

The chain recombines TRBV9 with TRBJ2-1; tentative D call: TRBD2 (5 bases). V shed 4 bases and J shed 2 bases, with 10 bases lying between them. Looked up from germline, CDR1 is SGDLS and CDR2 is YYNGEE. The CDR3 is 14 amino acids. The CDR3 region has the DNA TGTGCCAGCAGCCCCCGGCGGGCCTACAATGAGCAGTTCTTC. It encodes CASSPRRAYNEQFF.

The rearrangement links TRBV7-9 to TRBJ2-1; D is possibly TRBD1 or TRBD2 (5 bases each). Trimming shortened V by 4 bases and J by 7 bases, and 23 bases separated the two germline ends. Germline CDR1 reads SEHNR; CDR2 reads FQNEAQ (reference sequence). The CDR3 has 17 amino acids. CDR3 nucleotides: TGTGCCAGCAGCTCCTTCTGGGGGACCGGGGAGAGAAATGAGCAGTTCTTC. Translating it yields CASSSFWGTGERNEQFF.

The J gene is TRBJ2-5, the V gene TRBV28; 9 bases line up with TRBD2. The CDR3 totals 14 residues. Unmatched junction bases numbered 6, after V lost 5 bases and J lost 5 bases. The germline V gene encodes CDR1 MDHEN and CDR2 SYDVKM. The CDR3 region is CASSQPSGTETQYF. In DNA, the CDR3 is TGTGCCAGCAGTCAACCTAGCGGGACCGAGACCCAGTACTTC.

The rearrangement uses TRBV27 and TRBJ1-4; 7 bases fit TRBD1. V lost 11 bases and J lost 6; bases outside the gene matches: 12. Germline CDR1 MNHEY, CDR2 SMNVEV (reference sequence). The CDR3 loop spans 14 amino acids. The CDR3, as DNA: TGTGCCTCTAGGCCGGGGGACAGTGATGAAAAACTGTTTTTT. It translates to CASRPGDSDEKLFF.

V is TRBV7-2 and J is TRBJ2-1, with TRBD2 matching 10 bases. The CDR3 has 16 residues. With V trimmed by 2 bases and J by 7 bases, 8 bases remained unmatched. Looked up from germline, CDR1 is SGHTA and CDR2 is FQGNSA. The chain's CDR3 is CASSLWSSGSANEQFF. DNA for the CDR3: TGTGCCAGCAGCTTATGGTCTAGCGGGAGTGCGAATGAGCAGTTCTTC.

CDR3 residues: CASSRGTGGDTQYF. The CDR3 region has the DNA TGTGCCAGCAGCCGGGGGACAGGGGGGGATACGCAGTATTTT. The V gene is TRBV11-2, the J gene TRBJ2-3, with TRBD1 matching over 11 bases. The CDR3 has 14 residues. V trimming: 5 bases; J trimming: 6 bases; junction bases outside the gene matches: 4. Germline lookup yields CDR1 SGHAT and CDR2 FQNNGV.

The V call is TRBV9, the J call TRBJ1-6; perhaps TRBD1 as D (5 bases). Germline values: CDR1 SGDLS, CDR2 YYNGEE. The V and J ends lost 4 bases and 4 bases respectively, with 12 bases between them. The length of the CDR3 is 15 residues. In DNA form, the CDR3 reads TGTGCCAGCAGCCGCGATGGGGGGTATAATTCACCCCTCCACTTT. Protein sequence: CASSRDGGYNSPLHF.

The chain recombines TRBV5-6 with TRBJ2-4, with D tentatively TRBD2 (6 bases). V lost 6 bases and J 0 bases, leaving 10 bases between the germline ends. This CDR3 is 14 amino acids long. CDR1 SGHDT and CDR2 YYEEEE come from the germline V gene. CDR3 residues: CASTLGLAKNIQYF. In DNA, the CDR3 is TGTGCCAGCACCCTGGGACTAGCCAAAAACATTCAGTACTTC.

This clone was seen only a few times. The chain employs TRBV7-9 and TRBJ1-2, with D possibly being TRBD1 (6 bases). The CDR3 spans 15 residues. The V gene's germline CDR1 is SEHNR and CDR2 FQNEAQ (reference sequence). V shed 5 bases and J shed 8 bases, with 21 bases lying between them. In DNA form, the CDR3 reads TGTGCCAGCAGCACTAACGAAAACAGGGCGGGCGGCTACACCTTC. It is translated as CASSTNENRAGGYTF.